This TCR beta chain was profiled in a study of T cells in Graves' hyperthyroidism and ophthalmopathy. This CDR3 has 16 amino acids. V dropped 0 bases and J dropped 6 bases, with 14 bases sitting between them. Per the germline V gene, CDR1 is MNHNY and CDR2 is SVGAGI (reference sequence). This clonotype was seen repeatedly, ten times or more. The antigen is not known. Study-level points and caveats: In validation, the model predicted ophthalmopathy. These predictions came a median roughly 6 months before onset. From stable hyperthyroidism, ophthalmopathy was set apart by a 13 V-J model.

Amplification of TCR beta CDR3 regions was performed using RNA transcripts as template. Carried out on the TCR CDR3, a first-round RT-PCR used the HTBI primer set. TCRdb recomputed calls from the multiplex PCR reads with MiXCR, one row per CDR3 protein. The table lists approximately 370,000 distinct CDR3 sequences, approximately 17% of them singletons. The rearrangement joins TRBV6-6 to TRBJ1-4; D is uncertain. Sequenced material: blood. The receptor comes from a woman in her 30s with Graves' hyperthyroidism that later progressed to Graves' ophthalmopathy. CDR3 sequence: CASSYSSFRPDEKLFF. The CDR3 DNA reads as TGTGCCAGCAGTTACTCCTCGTTTCGGCCTGATGAAAAACTGTTTTTT.